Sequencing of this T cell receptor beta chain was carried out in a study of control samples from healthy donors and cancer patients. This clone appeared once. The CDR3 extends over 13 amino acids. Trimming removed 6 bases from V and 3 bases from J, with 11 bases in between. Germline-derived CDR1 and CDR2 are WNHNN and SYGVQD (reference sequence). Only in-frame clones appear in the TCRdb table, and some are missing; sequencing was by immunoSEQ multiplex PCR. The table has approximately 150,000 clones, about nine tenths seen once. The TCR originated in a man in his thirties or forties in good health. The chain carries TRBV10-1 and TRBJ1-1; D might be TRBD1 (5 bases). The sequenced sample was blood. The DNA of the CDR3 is TGCGCCAGCAGCCAGGGAGTGGACACTGAAGCTTTCTTT. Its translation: CASSQGVDTEAFF.